The 9 T cell receptor beta chains reported below all come from one sample, sequenced in a study of PD-1 blockade in classical Hodgkin lymphoma. Some clones are missing from TCRdb's copy, which holds only in-frame ones; the method was immunoSEQ multiplex PCR. The sample lists about 89,000 clones; around nine tenths were seen once. As for time point: cycle 4 day 1 (C4D1), after 6 weeks of nivolumab. Brentuximab vedotin exposure varied, and every patient relapsed after autologous stem cell transplantation. This material consisted of peripheral blood mononuclear cells (PBMCs), taken before the fourth cycle of nivolumab. These TCRs come from a human donor with classical Hodgkin lymphoma.

The V and J genes are TRBV18 and TRBJ2-7; 8 nucleotides line up with TRBD1. The ends lost 3 bases at V and 5 bases at J; junction bases unmatched: 9. The CDR3 sequence is 15 residues long. CDR1 is KGHSH, CDR2 LQKENI, per germline. This CDR3 reads CASSPRQGSFHEQYF. The CDR3 coding sequence is TGTGCCAGCTCACCTCGACAGGGGTCATTCCACGAGCAGTACTTC.

The rearrangement uses TRBV6-1 and TRBJ1-2; D not certain. The V and J ends lost 7 bases and 0 bases respectively, with 12 bases between them. Germline V gene lookup returns CDR1 MNHNS and CDR2 SASEGT. This CDR3 contains 14 residues. CDR3 protein: CASTVGRANYGYTF. Written as DNA, the CDR3 is TGTGCCAGCACGGTGGGGAGAGCTAACTATGGCTACACCTTC.

The chain couples TRBV14 to TRBJ2-7; the match to TRBD1 covers 11 bases. The ends lost 10 bases at V and 4 bases at J; junction bases unmatched: 3. The germline CDR1 and CDR2 sequences are SGHDN and FVKESK. CDR3 length equals 12 residues. The CDR3, as DNA: TGTGCCACAGGACAGGGGGCATACGAGCAGTACTTC. The encoded protein is CATGQGAYEQYF. The entire variable domain, with the rest obtained from reference TRBV14 and TRBJ2-7, is as follows: EAGVTQFPSHSVIEKGQTVTLRCDPISGHDNLYWYRRVMGKEIKFLLHFVKESKQDESGMPNNRFLAERTGGTYSTLKVQPAELEDSGVYFCATGQGAYEQYFGPGTRLTVT.

The V and J genes are TRBV5-6 and TRBJ2-3, with D possibly called TRBD1 or TRBD2 (6 bases each). The CDR3 totals 14 residues. Per the germline V gene, CDR1 is SGHDT and CDR2 is YYEEEE. Trimming cost V 7 bases and J 4 bases, with 16 bases left between them. CDR3 nucleotide sequence: TGTGCCAGCTCCAGACTGGGGGGCCCAGATACGCAGTATTTT. Residues: CASSRLGGPDTQYF.

The chain carries TRBV9 and TRBJ1-1, with TRBD1 matching over 9 bases. The CDR3 runs 12 residues. Germline loops: CDR1 SGDLS, CDR2 YYNGEE. The trim removed 4 bases at V and 11 bases at J, leaving 6 bases unmatched. The CDR3 loop is CASSPGTGNAFF. The CDR3 DNA reads as TGTGCCAGCAGCCCCGGGACAGGGAACGCTTTCTTT.

The chain carries TRBV19 and TRBJ2-7, with no clear D. The CDR3 loop spans 16 amino acids. Germline values: CDR1 LNHDA, CDR2 SQIVND (reference sequence). Trimming took off 6 bases at V and 2 bases at J, with 20 bases between the two ends. Here the CDR3 reads CASSNPLETGPYEQYF. The CDR3 coding sequence is TGTGCCAGTAGCAACCCCCTTGAGACCGGACCCTACGAGCAGTACTTC.

The chain has TRBV27 and TRBJ2-3, with D uncertain. Germline loops: CDR1 MNHEY, CDR2 SMNVEV (reference sequence). CDR3 length: 12 amino acids. V lost 3 bases and J lost 4, with 5 bases in between. CDR3 nucleotides: TGTGCCAGCAGTTTCGGATCAGATACGCAGTATTTT. Residues: CASSFGSDTQYF.

This chain links TRBV4-2 with TRBJ1-2; a possible D gene is TRBD1 (5 bases). The CDR3 runs 19 residues. Germline loops: CDR1 LGHNA, CDR2 YNFKEQ. The V and J ends lost 4 bases and 6 bases respectively, with 30 bases between them. The CDR3 region is CASSLPLTDSSGVPNGYTF. Here the CDR3 DNA reads TGTGCCAGCAGCCTACCGTTGACAGACTCTTCTGGGGTCCCTAATGGCTACACCTTC.

This chain uses TRBV6-1 with TRBJ1-1; D perhaps matches TRBD1 (5 bases). This CDR3 is 12 amino acids long. Trimming left V 7 bases short and J 8 bases short, with 14 bases between. Germline CDR1 MNHNS, CDR2 SASEGT. This CDR3 is CASNGWGGEAFF. CDR3 bases: TGTGCCAGCAATGGTTGGGGCGGCGAAGCTTTCTTT.